Detailed here is one TCR beta chain. As originally analysed: Using reference gene primer amplification, nucleated cell counts were estimated. Sequencing used immunoSEQ multiplex PCR; TCRdb keeps in-frame clones, though not all of them. V and J calls and clone size are those listed in that table; D and trimming were worked out from the DNA. The sample includes about 130,000 clones, over 75% of them seen just once. This sample stems from a study of blood T cell repertoires in COVID-19. Overall study context: Specimens from acute and convalescent COVID-19 originated in the United States, Italy and Spain. From T cells, B-cell-depleted T cells, or PBMCs came the material, which was cDNA or gDNA.

The CDR3 totals 13 residues. In germline, CDR1 is SGHDT, CDR2 YYEEEE. Trimming shortened V by 4 bases and J by 5 bases, and 12 bases separated the two germline ends. Sequencing was done on a sample of peripheral blood. V and J are TRBV5-6 and TRBJ1-2, with D perhaps TRBD1 (6 bases). The receptor was isolated from a woman of 80 years or more with acute or convalescent COVID-19. The CDR3 DNA sequence: TGTGCCAGCAGCCTAAAGCAGGGGTATGGCTACACCTTC. Translation: CASSLKQGYGYTF.